This T cell receptor beta chain came from a study of control samples from healthy donors and cancer patients. Germline trimming cut 6 bases from V and 5 bases from J; bases unmatched to any gene: 9. There are 15 residues in the CDR3. Germline-derived CDR1 and CDR2 are MGHRA and YSYEKL. Here immunoSEQ multiplex PCR was the method, and the copy in TCRdb shows in-frame clones only, minus some. Among over 150,000 clones listed, nearly 96% were seen once. This clone was seen only once. This chain connects TRBV4-1 to TRBJ1-4, with 7 positions matching TRBD1. This receptor was identified in a woman aged 25 to 39 in good health. Sequencing was done on a sample of blood. CDR3 in DNA: TGCGCCAGCAGAAAAACCGGGACAGCCAATGAAAAACTGTTTTTT. Amino acid sequence: CASRKTGTANEKLFF.